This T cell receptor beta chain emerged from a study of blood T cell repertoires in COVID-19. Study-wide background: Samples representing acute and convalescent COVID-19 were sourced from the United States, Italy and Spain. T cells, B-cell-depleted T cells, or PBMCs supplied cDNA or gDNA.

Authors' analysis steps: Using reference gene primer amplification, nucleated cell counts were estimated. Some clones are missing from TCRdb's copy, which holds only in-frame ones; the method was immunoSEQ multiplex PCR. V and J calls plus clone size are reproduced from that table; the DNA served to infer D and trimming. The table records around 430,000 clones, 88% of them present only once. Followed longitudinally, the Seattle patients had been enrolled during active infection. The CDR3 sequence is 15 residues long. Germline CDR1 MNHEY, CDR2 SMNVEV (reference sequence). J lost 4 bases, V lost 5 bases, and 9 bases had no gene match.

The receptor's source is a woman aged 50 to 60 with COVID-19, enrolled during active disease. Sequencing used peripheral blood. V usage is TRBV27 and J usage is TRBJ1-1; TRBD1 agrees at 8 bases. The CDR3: CASSPMTGVSTEAFF. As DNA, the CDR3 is TGTGCCAGCAGTCCCATGACAGGGGTAAGCACTGAAGCTTTCTTT.